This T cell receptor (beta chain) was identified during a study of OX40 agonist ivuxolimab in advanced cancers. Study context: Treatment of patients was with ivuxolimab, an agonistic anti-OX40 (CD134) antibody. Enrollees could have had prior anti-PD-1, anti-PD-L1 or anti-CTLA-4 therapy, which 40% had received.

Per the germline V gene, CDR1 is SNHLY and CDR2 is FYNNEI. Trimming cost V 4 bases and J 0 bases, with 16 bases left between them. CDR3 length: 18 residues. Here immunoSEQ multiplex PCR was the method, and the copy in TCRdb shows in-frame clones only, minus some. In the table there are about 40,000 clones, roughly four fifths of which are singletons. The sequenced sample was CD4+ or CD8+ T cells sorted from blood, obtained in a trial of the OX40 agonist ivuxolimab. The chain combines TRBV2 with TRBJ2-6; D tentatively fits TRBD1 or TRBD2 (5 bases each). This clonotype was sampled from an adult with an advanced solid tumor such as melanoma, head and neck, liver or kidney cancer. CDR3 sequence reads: CASSVRGQAFSGANVLTF. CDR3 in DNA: TGTGCCAGCAGTGTGAGGGGCCAAGCTTTCTCTGGGGCCAACGTCCTGACTTTC.